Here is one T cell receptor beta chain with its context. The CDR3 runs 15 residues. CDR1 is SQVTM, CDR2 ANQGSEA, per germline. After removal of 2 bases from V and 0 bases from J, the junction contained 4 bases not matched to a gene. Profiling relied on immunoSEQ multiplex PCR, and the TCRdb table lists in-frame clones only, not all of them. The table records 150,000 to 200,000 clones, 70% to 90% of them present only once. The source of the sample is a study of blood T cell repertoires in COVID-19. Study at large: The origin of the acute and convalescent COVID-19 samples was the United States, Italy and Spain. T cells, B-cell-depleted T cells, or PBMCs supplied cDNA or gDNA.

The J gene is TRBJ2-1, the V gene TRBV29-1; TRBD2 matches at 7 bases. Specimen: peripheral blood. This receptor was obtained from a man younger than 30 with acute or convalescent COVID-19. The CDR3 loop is CSVELPSGSYNEQFF. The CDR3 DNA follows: TGCAGCGTTGAATTACCTAGCGGCTCCTACAATGAGCAGTTCTTC.